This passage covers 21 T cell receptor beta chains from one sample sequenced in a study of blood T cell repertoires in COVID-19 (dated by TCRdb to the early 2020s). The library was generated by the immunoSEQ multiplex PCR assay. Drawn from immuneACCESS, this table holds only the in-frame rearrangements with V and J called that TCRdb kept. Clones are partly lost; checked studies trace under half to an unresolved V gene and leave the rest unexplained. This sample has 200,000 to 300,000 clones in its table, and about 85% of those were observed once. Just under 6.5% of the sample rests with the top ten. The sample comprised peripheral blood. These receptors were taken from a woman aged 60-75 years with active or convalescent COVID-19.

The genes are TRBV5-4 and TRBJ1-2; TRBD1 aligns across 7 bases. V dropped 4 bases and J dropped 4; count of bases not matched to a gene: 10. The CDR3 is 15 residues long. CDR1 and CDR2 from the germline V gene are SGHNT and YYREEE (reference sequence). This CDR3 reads CASSPTGAESYGYTF. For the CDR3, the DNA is TGTGCCAGCAGCCCCACAGGGGCAGAGAGCTATGGCTACACCTTC.

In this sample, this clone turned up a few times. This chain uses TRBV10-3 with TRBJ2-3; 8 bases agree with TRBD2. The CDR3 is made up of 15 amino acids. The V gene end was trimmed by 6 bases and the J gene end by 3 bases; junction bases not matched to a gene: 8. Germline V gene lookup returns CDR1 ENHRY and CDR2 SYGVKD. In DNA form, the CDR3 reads TGTGCCATCAGCTCCGTTAGCGGGAATACAGATACGCAGTATTTT. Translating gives CAISSVSGNTDTQYF.

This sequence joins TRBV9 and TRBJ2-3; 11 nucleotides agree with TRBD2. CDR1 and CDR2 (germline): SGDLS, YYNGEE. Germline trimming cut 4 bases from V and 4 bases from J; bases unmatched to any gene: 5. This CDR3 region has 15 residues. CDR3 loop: CASSQGLAESDTQYF. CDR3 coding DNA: TGTGCCAGCAGCCAGGGACTAGCGGAGTCAGATACGCAGTATTTT.

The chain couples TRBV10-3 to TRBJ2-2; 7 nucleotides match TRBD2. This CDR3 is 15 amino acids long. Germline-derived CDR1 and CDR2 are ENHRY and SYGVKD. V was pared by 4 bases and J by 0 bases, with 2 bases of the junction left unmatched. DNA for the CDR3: TGTGCCATCAGTGCCGGGAGGACGAACACCGGGGAGCTGTTTTTT. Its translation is CAISAGRTNTGELFF.

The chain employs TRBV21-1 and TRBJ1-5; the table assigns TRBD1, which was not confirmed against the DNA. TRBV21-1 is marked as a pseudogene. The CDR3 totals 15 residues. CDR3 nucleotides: TGTGCCAGCAGCAAAGTAGGACAGCAGAATCAGCCCCAGCATTTT. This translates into CASSKVGQQNQPQHF.

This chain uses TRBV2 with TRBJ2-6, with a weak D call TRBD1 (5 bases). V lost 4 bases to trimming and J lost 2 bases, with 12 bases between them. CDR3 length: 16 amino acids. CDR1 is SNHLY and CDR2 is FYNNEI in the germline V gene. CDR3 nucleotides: TGTGCCAGCAGTGGGGCCAGGGTCACTGGGGCCAACGTCCTGACTTTC. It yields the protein CASSGARVTGANVLTF.

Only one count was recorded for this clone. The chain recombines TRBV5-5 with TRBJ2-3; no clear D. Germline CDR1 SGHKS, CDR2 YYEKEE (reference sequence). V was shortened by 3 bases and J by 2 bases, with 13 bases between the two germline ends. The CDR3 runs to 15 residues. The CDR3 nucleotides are TGTGCCAGCAGCTCGCACTACTCCCTCACAGATACGCAGTATTTT. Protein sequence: CASSSHYSLTDTQYF.

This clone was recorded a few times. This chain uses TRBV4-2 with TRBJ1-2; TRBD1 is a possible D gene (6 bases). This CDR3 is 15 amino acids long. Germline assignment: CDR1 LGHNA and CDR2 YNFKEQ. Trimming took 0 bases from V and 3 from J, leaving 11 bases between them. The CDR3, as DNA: TGTGCCAGCAGCCAAGACATACAGGGTGACTATGGCTACACCTTC. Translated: CASSQDIQGDYGYTF.

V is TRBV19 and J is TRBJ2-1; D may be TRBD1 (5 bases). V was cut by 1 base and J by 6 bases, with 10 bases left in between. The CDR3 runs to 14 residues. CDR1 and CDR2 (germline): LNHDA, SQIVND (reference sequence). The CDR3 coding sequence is TGTGCCAGTAGTATAGGGCAGGGAAGCAATGAGCAGTTCTTC. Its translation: CASSIGQGSNEQFF.

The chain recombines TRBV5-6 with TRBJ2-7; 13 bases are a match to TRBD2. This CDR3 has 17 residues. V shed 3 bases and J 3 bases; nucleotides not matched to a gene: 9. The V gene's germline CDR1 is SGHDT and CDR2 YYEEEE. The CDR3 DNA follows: TGTGCCAGCAGCTCATTCGGACTAGCGGGAGTCCTCTACGAGCAGTACTTC. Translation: CASSSFGLAGVLYEQYF.

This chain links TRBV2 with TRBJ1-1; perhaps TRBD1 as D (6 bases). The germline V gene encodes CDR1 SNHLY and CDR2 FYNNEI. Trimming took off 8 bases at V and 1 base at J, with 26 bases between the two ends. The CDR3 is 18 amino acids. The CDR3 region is CASPGYADVGTTNTEAFF. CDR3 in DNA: TGTGCCAGCCCCGGCTACGCAGACGTCGGGACAACGAACACTGAAGCTTTCTTT.

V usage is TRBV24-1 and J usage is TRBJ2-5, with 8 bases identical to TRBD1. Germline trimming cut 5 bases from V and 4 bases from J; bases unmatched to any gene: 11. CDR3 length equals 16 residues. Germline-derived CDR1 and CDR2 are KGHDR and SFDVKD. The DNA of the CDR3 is TGTGCCACCAGTGTCGACGACAGGACAGGGTTAGAGACCCAGTACTTC. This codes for CATSVDDRTGLETQYF.

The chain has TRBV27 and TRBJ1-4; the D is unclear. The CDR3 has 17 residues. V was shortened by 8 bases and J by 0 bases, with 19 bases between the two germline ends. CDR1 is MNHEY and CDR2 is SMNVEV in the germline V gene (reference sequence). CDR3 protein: CASSRDSLRATNEKLFF. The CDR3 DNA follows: TGTGCCAGCTCCCGGGATAGTTTGAGGGCAACTAATGAAAAACTGTTTTTT.

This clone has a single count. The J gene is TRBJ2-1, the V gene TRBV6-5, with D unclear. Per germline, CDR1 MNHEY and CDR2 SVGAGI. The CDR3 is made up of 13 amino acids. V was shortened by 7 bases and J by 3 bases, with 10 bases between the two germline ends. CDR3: CASTVTVYNEQFF. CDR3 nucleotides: TGTGCCAGCACTGTAACAGTCTACAATGAGCAGTTCTTC.

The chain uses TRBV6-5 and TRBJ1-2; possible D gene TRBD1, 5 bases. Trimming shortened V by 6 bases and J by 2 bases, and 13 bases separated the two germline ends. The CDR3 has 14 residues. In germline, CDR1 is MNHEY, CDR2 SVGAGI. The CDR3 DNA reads TGTGCCAGCAGACCGTCCGGGGGAAACTATGGCTACACCTTC. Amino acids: CASRPSGGNYGYTF.

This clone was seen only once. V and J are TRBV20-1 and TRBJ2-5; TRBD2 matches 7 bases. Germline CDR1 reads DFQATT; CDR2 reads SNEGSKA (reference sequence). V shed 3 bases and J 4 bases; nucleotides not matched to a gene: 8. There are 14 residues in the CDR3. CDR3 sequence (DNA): TGCAGTGCTAGTCAAGCGGGGTTAAGAGAGACCCAGTACTTC. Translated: CSASQAGLRETQYF.

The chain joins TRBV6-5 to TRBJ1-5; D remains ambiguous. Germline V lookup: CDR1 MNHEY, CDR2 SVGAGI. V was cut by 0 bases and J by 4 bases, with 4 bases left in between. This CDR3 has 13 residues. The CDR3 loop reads CASSYSRNQPQHF. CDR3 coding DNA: TGTGCCAGCAGTTACTCGAGGAATCAGCCCCAGCATTTT.

The CDR3 DNA reads as TGTGCCAGTAGACAAGACAGGGTCTATAATTCACCCCTCCACTTT. It specifies CASRQDRVYNSPLHF. The gene calls are TRBV19 and TRBJ1-6; 7 bases fit TRBD1. The CDR3 length is 15 residues. The V and J ends lost 6 bases and 3 bases, in that order; junction bases with no gene match: 5. Germline CDR1 LNHDA, CDR2 SQIVND (reference sequence).

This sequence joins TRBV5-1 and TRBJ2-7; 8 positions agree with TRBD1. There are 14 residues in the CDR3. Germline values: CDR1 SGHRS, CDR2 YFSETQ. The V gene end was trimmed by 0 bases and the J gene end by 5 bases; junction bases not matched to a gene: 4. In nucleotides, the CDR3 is TGCGCCAGCAGCTTGGGGGACAGGAACCACGAGCAGTACTTC. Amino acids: CASSLGDRNHEQYF.

CDR3 sequence: CASSSRAGNTIYF. The CDR3 coding sequence is TGTGCCAGCAGTTCCCGCGCGGGAAACACCATATATTTT. V usage is TRBV12-3 or TRBV12-4 and J usage is TRBJ1-3; D is unclear. V lost 4 bases, J lost 4 bases, and 8 bases lay in between. The CDR3 totals 13 residues.

Here the CDR3 reads CASSPPESNTEAFF. CDR3 DNA: TGTGCCAGCTCACCACCGGAGTCGAACACTGAAGCTTTCTTT. The rearrangement links TRBV18 to TRBJ1-1, with D uncertain. Trimming pared 0 bases from V and 1 base from J, leaving 6 bases between. The CDR3 loop spans 14 amino acids. Germline V gene data show CDR1 as KGHSH and CDR2 as LQKENI.